This entry features one T cell receptor beta chain sequence. The clone's antigen remains unknown. No base quality information exists; no much larger clone differs at one position. The sample is drawn from a study of T cell changes during pregnancy in multiple sclerosis (dated by TCRdb to about 2019). About the investigation overall: The study looked at changes in the T cell repertoire across pregnancy in women with multiple sclerosis.

Spanning cysteine to phenylalanine, the CDR3 consists of 13 amino acids. CDR3 DNA only is kept here, 39 bases in frame from base 1. V loses 0 bases at its end and J loses 12 bases; junction bases beyond the gene matches: 5. The CDR1 and CDR2 encoded by the germline V gene are ENHRY and SYGVKD. Library method: the immunoSEQ multiplex PCR assay. The table was pulled from immuneACCESS by TCRdb, which kept in-frame rearrangements only. Such tables lose some clones; where checked, under half of the loss comes from unresolved V genes, and the rest has no known cause. For this sample the table gives 65,000 to 80,000 clones, of which 90% to 95% were detected only once. Around 0.2% of the sample rests with the top ten.

The chain uses TRBV10-3 and TRBJ2-1; 7 bases in the junction line up with TRBD2. The TCR was taken from a female donor with multiple sclerosis, enrolled in a pregnancy study. Specimen: CD4+ T cells from peripheral blood mononuclear cells, collected before pregnancy. The DNA sequence is as follows: TGTGCCATCAGTGAGTCGGGGGGGAGACGGCAGTTCTTC. The encoded protein is CAISESGGRRQFF.